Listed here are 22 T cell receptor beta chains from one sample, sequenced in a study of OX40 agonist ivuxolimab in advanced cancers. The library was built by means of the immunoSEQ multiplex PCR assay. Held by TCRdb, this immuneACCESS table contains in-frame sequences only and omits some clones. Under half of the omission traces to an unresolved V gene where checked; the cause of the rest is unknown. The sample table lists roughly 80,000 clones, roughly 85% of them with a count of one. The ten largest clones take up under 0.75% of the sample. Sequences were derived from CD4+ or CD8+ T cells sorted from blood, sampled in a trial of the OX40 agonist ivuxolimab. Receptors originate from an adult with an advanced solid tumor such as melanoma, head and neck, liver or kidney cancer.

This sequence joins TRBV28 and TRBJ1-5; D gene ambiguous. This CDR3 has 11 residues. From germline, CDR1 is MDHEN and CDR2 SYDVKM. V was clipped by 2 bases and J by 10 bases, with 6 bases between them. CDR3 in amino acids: CASSLMTPQHF. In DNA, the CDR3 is TGTGCCAGCAGTTTAATGACTCCCCAGCATTTT.

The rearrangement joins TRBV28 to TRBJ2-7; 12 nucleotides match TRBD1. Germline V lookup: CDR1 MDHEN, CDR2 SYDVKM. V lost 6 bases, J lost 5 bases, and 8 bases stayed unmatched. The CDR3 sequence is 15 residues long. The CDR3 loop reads CASRRRGTGGNEQYF. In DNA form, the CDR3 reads TGTGCCAGCAGACGGAGGGGGACAGGGGGCAACGAGCAGTACTTC.

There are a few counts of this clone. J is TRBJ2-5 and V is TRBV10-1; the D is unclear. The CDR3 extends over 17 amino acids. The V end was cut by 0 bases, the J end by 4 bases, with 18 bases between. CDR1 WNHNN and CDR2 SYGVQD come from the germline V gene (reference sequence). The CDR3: CASSESLGLTSPETQYF. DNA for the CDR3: TGCGCCAGCAGTGAGTCGTTAGGCCTAACCTCTCCAGAGACCCAGTACTTC.

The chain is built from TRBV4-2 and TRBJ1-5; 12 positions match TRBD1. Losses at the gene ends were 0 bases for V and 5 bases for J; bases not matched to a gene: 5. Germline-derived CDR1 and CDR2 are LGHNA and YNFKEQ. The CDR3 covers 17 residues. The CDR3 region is CASSQEGGQGADQPQHF. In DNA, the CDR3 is TGTGCCAGCAGCCAAGAAGGGGGACAGGGGGCGGATCAGCCCCAGCATTTT.

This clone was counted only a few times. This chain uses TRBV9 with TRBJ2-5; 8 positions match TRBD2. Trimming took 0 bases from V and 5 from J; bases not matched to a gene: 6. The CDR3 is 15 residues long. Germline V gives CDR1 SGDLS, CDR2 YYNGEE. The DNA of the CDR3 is TGTGCCAGCAGCGTAGCGGGCGGGGGGCATGAGACCCAGTACTTC. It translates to CASSVAGGGHETQYF.

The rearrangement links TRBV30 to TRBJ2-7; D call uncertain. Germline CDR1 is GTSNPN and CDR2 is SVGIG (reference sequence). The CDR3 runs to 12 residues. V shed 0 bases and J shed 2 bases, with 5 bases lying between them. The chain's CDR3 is CAWSVQTYEQYF. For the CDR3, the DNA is TGTGCCTGGAGTGTACAGACCTACGAGCAGTACTTC.

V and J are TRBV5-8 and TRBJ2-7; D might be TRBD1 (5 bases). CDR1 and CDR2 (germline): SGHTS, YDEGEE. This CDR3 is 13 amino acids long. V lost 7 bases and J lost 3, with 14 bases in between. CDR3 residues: CASRTQGDYEQYF. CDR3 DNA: TGTGCCAGCCGGACACAAGGCGACTACGAGCAGTACTTC. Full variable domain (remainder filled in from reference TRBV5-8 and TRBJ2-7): EAGVTQSPTHLIKTRGQQATLRCSPISGHTSVYWYQQALGLGLQFLLWYDEGEERNRGNFPPRFSGRQFPNYSSELNVNALELEDSALYLCASRTQGDYEQYFGPGTRLTVT.

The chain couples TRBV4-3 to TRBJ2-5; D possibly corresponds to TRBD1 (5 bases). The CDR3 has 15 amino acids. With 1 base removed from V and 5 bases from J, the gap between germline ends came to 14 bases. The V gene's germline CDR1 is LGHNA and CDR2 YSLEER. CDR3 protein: CASSQGPDTRETQYF. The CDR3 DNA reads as TGCGCCAGCAGCCAAGGGCCGGACACGAGGGAGACCCAGTACTTC.

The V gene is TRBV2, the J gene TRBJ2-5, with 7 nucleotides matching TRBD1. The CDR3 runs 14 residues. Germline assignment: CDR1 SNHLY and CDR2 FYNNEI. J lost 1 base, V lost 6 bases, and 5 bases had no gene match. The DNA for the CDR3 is TGTGCCAGCAGAACAGGGGTCCTCCAAGAGACCCAGTACTTC. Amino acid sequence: CASRTGVLQETQYF.

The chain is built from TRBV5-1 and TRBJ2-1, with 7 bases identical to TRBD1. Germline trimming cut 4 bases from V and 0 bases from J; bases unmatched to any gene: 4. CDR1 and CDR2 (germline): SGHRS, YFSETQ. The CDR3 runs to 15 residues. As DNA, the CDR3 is TGCGCCAGCAGCCAGACAGGGTTCTCCTACAATGAGCAGTTCTTC. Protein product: CASSQTGFSYNEQFF.

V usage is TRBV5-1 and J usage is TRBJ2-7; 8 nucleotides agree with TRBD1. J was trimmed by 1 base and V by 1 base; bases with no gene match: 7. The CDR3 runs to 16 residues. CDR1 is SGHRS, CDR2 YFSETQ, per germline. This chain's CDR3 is CASSLTLGDRSYEQYF. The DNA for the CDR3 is TGCGCCAGCAGCTTGACCCTCGGGGACAGGTCCTACGAGCAGTACTTC.

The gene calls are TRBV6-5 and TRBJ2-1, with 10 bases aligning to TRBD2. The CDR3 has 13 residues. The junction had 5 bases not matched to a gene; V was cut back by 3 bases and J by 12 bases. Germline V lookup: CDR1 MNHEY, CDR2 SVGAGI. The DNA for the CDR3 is TGTGCCAGCAGTTATGCCCTAGCGGGGGTGCAGTTCTTC. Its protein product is CASSYALAGVQFF.

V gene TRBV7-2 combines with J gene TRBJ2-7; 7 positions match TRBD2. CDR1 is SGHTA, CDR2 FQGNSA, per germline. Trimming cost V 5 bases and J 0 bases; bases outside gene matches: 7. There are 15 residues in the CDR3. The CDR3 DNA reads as TGTGCCAGCAGCGTTCGGGGCGGGGGCTCCTACGAGCAGTACTTC. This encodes CASSVRGGGSYEQYF.

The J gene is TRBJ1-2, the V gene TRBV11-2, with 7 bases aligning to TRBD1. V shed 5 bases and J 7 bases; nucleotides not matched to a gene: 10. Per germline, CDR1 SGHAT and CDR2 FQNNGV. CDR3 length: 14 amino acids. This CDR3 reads CASSPTQTGSGYTF. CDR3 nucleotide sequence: TGTGCCAGCAGCCCCACGCAGACAGGGAGTGGCTACACCTTC.

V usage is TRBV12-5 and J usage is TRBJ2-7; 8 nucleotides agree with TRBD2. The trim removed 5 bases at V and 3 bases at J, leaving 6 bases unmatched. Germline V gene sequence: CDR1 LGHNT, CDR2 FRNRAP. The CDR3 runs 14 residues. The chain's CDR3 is CASGPGGNYYEQYF. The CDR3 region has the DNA TGTGCTAGTGGTCCGGGGGGGAACTACTACGAGCAGTACTTC.

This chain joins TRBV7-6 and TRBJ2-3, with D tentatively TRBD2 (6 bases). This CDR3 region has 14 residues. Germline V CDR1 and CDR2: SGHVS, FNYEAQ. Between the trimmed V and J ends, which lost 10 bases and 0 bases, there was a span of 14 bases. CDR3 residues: CATSLAPSTDTQYF. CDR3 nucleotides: TGTGCCACCTCACTAGCTCCTAGCACAGATACGCAGTATTTT.

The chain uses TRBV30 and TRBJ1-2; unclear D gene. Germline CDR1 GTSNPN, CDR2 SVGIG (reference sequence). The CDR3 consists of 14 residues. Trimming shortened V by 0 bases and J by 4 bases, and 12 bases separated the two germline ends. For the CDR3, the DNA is TGTGCCTGGAGTGTACAAAACAGCGGCTATGGCTACACCTTC. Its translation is CAWSVQNSGYGYTF.

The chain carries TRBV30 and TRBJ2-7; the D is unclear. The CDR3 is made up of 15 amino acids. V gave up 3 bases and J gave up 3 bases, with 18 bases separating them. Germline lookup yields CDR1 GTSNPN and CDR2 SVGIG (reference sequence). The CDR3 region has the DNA TGTGCCTGGAGCACCACTGAGGACGGACGCTACGAGCAGTACTTC. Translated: CAWSTTEDGRYEQYF.

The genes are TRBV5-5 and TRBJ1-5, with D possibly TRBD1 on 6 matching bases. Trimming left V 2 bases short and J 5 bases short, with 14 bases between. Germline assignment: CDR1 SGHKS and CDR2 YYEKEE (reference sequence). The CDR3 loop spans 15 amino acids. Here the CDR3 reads CASSFDGGLYQPQHF. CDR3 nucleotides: TGTGCCAGCAGCTTTGATGGGGGGCTTTATCAGCCCCAGCATTTT.

CDR3 DNA sequence: TGTGCCAGCAGCTCCTGGGGGGGGTGGCAGCCCCAGCATTTT. Protein product: CASSSWGGWQPQHF. The V gene is TRBV5-6, the J gene TRBJ1-5, with D perhaps TRBD1 (5 bases). Deletions cut 3 bases from V and 7 bases from J, with 14 bases between. The CDR3 covers 14 residues. Looked up from germline, CDR1 is SGHDT and CDR2 is YYEEEE.

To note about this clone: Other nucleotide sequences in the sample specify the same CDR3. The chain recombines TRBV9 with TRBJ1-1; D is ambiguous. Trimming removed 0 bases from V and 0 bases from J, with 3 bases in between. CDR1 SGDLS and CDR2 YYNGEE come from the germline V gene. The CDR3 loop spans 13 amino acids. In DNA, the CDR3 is TGTGCCAGCAGCGTAGCTGTGAACACTGAAGCTTTCTTT. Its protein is CASSVAVNTEAFF.

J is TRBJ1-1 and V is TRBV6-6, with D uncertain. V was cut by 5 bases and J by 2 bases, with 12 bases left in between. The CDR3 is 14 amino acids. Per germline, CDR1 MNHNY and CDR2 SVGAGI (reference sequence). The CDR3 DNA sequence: TGTGCCAGCAGTCTCCGGACGGGAAACACTGAAGCTTTCTTT. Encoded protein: CASSLRTGNTEAFF.